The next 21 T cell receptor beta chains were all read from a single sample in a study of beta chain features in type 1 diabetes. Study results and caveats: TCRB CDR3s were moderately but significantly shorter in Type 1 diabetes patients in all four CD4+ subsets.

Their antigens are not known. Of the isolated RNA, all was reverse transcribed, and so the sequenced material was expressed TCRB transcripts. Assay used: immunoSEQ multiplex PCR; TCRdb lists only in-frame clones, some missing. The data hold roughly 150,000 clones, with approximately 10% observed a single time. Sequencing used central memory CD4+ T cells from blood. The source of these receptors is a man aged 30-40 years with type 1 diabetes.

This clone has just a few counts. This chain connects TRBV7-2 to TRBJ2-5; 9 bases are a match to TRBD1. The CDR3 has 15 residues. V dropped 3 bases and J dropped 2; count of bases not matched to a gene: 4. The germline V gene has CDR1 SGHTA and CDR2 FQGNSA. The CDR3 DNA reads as TGTGCCAGCAGCTTCAGACAGGGGGGACAAGAGACCCAGTACTTC. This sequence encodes CASSFRQGGQETQYF.

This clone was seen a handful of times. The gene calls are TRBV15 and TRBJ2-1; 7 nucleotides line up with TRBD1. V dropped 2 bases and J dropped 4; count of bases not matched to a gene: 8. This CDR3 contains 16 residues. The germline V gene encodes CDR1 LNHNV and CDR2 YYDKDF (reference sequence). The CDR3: CATSRSLRDRYNEQFF. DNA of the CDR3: TGTGCCACCAGCAGATCTCTCAGGGACAGATACAATGAGCAGTTCTTC.

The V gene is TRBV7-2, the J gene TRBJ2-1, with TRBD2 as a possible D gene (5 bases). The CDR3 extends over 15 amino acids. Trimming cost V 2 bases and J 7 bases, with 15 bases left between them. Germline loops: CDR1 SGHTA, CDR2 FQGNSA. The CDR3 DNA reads TGTGCCAGCAGCTTACCCGGCGGGCCTTCTAATGAGCAGTTCTTC. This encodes CASSLPGGPSNEQFF.

CDR3 residues: CASSRIAGVDNEQFF. In DNA, the CDR3 is TGTGCCAGTAGTAGAATAGCGGGAGTAGACAATGAGCAGTTCTTC. The chain couples TRBV6-6 to TRBJ2-1; 9 nucleotides align to TRBD2. The J segment lost 5 bases and the V segment lost 9 bases, leaving 11 bases of the junction unmatched. CDR3 length: 15 residues. Germline CDR1 MNHNY, CDR2 SVGAGI (reference sequence).

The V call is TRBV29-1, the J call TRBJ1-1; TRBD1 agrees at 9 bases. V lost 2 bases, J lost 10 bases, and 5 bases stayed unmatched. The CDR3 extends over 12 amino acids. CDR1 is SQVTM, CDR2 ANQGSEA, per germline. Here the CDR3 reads CSVEKEQGAAFF. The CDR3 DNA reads TGCAGCGTTGAAAAGGAACAGGGGGCAGCTTTCTTT. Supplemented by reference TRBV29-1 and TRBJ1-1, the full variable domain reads SAVISQKPSRDICQRGTSLTIQCQVDSQVTMMFWYRQQPGQSLTLIATANQGSEATYESGFVIDKFPISRPNLTFSTLTVSNMSPEDSSIYLCSVEKEQGAAFFGQGTRLTVV.

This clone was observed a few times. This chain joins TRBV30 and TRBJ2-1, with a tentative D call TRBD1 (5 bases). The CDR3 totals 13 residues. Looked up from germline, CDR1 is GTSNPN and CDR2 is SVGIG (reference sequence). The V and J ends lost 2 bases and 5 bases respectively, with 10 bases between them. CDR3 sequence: CAWSQGANNEQFF. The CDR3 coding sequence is TGTGCCTGGAGTCAAGGGGCAAACAATGAGCAGTTCTTC.

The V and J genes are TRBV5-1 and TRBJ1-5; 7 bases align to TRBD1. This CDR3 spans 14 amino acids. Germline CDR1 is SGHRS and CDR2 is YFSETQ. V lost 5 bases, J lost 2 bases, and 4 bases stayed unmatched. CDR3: CASSAGTGNQPQHF. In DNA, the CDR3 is TGCGCCAGCAGTGCCGGGACAGGCAATCAGCCCCAGCATTTT. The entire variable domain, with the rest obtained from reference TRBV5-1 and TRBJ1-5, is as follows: KAGVTQTPRYLIKTRGQQVTLSCSPISGHRSVSWYQQTPGQGLQFLFEYFSETQRNKGNFPGRFSGRQFSNSRSEMNVSTLELGDSALYLCASSAGTGNQPQHFGDGTRLSIL.

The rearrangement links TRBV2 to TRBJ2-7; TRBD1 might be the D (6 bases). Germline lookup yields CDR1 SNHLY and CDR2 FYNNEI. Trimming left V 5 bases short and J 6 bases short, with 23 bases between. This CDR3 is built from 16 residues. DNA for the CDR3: TGTGCCAGCAGTCTTTTTATCGGCCTAGGGGGTGGCGAGCAGTACTTC. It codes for CASSLFIGLGGGEQYF.

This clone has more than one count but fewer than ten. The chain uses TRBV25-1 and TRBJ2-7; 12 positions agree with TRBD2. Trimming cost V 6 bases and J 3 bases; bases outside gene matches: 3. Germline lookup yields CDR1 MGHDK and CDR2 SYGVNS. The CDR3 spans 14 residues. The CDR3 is CASSRTSGNYEQYF. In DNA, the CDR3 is TGTGCCAGCAGCAGGACTAGCGGGAACTACGAGCAGTACTTC.

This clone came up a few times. CDR3 bases: TGCGCCAGCAGCAGTAGCGGGAGGCGGCAAGAGACCCAGTACTTC. Amino acid sequence: CASSSSGRRQETQYF. The gene calls are TRBV5-1 and TRBJ2-5; TRBD2 matches 10 bases. After removal of 4 bases from V and 2 bases from J, the junction contained 5 bases not matched to a gene. The CDR3 has 15 amino acids. Looked up from germline, CDR1 is SGHRS and CDR2 is YFSETQ. The entire variable domain, with the rest obtained from reference TRBV5-1 and TRBJ2-5, is as follows: KAGVTQTPRYLIKTRGQQVTLSCSPISGHRSVSWYQQTPGQGLQFLFEYFSETQRNKGNFPGRFSGRQFSNSRSEMNVSTLELGDSALYLCASSSSGRRQETQYFGPGTRLLVL.

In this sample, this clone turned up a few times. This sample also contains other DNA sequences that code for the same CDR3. The CDR3 sequence is CASSRTSVSSYEQYF. For the CDR3, the DNA is TGTGCCAGCAGTAGGACTAGCGTGAGCTCCTACGAGCAGTACTTC. The rearrangement links TRBV28 to TRBJ2-7, with 9 bases matching TRBD2. Germline V CDR1 and CDR2: MDHEN, SYDVKM. V was pared by 5 bases and J by 0 bases, with 5 bases of the junction left unmatched. The CDR3 spans 15 residues.

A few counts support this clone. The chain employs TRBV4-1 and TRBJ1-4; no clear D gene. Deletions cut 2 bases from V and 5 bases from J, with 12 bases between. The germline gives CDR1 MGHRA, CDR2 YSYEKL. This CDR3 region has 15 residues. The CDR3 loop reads CASSQREGRNEKLFF. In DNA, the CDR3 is TGCGCCAGCAGCCAACGAGAGGGAAGGAATGAAAAACTGTTTTTT.

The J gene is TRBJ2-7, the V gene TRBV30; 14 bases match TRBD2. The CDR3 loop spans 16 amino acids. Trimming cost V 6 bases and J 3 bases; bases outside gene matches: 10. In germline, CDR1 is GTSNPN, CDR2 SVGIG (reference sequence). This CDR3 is CACTGTSGSGGYEQYF. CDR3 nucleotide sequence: TGTGCCTGTACGGGGACTAGCGGGAGCGGTGGCTACGAGCAGTACTTC.

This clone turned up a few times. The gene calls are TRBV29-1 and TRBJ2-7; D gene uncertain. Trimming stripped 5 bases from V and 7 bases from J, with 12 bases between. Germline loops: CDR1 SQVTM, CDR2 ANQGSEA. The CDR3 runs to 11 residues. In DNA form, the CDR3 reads TGCAGCGTTCTCGGTTCTCAAGAGCAGTACTTC. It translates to CSVLGSQEQYF.

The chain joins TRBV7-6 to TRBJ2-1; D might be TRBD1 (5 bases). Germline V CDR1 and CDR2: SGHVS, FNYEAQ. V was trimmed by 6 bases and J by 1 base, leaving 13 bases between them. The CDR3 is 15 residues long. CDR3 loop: CASRRKGESYNEQFF. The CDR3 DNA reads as TGTGCCAGCAGAAGGAAAGGGGAATCCTACAATGAGCAGTTCTTC. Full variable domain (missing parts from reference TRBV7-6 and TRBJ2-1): GAGVSQSPRYKVTKRGQDVALRCDPISGHVSLYWYRQALGQGPEFLTYFNYEAQQDKSGLPNDRFSAERPEGSISTLTIQRTEQRDSAMYRCASRRKGESYNEQFFGPGTRLTVL.

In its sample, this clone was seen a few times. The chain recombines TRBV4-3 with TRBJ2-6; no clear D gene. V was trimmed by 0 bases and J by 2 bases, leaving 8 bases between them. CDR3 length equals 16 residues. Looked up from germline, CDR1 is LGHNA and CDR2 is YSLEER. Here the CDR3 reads CASSQDLTPGANVLTF. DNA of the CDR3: TGCGCCAGCAGCCAAGATTTGACACCTGGGGCCAACGTCCTGACTTTC.

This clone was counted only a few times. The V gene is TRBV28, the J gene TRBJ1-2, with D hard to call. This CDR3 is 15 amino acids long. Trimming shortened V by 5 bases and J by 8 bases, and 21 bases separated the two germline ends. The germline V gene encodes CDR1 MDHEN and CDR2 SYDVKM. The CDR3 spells CASSPDPSYPGGYTF. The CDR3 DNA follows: TGTGCCAGCAGTCCTGACCCCAGCTACCCAGGAGGCTACACCTTC.

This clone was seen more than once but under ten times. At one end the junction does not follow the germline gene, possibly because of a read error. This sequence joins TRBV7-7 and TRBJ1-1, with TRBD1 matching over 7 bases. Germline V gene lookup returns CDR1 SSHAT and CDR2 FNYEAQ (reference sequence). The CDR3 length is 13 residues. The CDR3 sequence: CASSRDREGEAFF. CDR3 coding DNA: TGTGCTAGCAGCCGCGACAGGGAAGGAGAAGCTTTCTTT.

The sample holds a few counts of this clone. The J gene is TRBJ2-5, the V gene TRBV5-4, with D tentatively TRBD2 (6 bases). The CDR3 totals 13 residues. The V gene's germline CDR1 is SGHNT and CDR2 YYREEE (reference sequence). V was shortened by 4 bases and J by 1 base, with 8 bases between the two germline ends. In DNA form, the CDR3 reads TGTGCCAGCAGCCGGGGGACCCAAGAGACCCAGTACTTC. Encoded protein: CASSRGTQETQYF. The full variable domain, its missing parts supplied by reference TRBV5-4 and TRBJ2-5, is ETGVTQSPTHLIKTRGQQVTLRCSSQSGHNTVSWYQQALGQGPQFIFQYYREEENGRGNFPPRFSGLQFPNYSSELNVNALELDDSALYLCASSRGTQETQYFGPGTRLLVL.

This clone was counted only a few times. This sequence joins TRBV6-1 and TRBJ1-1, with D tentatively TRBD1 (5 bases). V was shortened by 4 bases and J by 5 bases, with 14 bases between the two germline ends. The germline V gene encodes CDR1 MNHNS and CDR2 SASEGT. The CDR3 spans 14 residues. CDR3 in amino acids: CASSVEGWGTEAFF. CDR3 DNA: TGTGCCAGCAGTGTGGAGGGTTGGGGGACTGAAGCTTTCTTT.

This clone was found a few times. CDR3 sequence reads: CASSPGTSGETQYF. The CDR3 DNA follows: TGTGCCAGCAGCCCCGGGACTAGCGGAGAGACCCAGTACTTC. V and J are TRBV11-1 and TRBJ2-5; TRBD2 agrees at 11 bases. The CDR3 runs 14 residues. The germline CDR1 and CDR2 sequences are SGHAT and FQDESV (reference sequence). The J segment lost 4 bases and the V segment lost 5 bases, leaving 3 bases of the junction unmatched.